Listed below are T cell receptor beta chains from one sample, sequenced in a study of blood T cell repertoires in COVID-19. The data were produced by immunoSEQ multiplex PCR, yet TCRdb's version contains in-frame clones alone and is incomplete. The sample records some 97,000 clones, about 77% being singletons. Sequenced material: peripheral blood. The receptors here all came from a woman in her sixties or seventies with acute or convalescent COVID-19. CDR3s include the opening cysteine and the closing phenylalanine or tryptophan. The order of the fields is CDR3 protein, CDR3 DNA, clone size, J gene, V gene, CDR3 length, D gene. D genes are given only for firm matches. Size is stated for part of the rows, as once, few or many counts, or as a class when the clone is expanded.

CDR3aa: CASSQRLRTSGGYTF
CDR3nt: TGTGCCAGCAGCCAACGGCTGAGAACCTCAGGGGGCTACACCTTC
abundance: few
j_gene: TRBJ1-2
v_gene: TRBV4-2
len: 15
d_gene: NA

CDR3aa: CASSLADRSQLFF
CDR3nt: TGTGCCAGCAGCTTGGCGGACAGGTCGCAACTGTTTTTT
abundance: NA
j_gene: TRBJ1-4
v_gene: TRBV7-6
len: 13
d_gene: TRBD1

CDR3aa: CASSQGASGGVTGEQFF
CDR3nt: TGTGCCAGCAGCCAAGGCGCTAGCGGGGGGGTGACAGGAGAGCAGTTCTTC
abundance: NA
j_gene: TRBJ2-1
v_gene: TRBV3-1/TRBV3-2
len: 17
d_gene: TRBD2

CDR3aa: CASSPPGEETQYF
CDR3nt: TGTGCCAGCAGCCCCCCCGGGGAAGAGACCCAGTACTTC
abundance: NA
j_gene: TRBJ2-5
v_gene: TRBV6-5
len: 13
d_gene: NA

CDR3aa: CAARWSTGEDTGELFF
CDR3nt: TGTGCCGCCCGCTGGAGTACAGGGGAGGACACCGGGGAGCTGTTTTTT
abundance: medium-sized
j_gene: TRBJ2-2
v_gene: TRBV2
len: 16
d_gene: NA

CDR3aa: CASSQDHLNTQYF
CDR3nt: TGCGCCAGCAGCCAAGATCATCTAAATACGCAGTATTTT
abundance: NA
j_gene: TRBJ2-3
v_gene: TRBV4-3
len: 13
d_gene: NA

CDR3aa: CASSNRGLNTEAFF
CDR3nt: TGTGCCAGCAGTAACAGGGGGCTGAACACTGAAGCTTTCTTT
abundance: NA
j_gene: TRBJ1-1
v_gene: TRBV6-5
len: 14
d_gene: TRBD1

CDR3aa: CASRGSGETQYF
CDR3nt: TGTGCCAGCAGGGGTAGCGGAGAGACCCAGTACTTC
abundance: NA
j_gene: TRBJ2-5
v_gene: TRBV27
len: 12
d_gene: NA

CDR3aa: CATSDPTRGINQPQHF
CDR3nt: TGTGCCACCAGTGATCCAACCAGGGGTATCAATCAGCCCCAGCATTTT
abundance: NA
j_gene: TRBJ1-5
v_gene: TRBV24-1
len: 16
d_gene: NA

CDR3aa: CASSLDSHGGTEAFF
CDR3nt: TGTGCCAGCAGCTTAGATTCCCACGGGGGCACTGAAGCTTTCTTT
abundance: NA
j_gene: TRBJ1-1
v_gene: TRBV11-2
len: 15
d_gene: NA

CDR3aa: CASRDMEGAKNIQYF
CDR3nt: TGTGCCAGCAGGGACATGGAGGGGGCCAAAAACATTCAGTACTTC
abundance: NA
j_gene: TRBJ2-4
v_gene: TRBV27
len: 15
d_gene: NA

CDR3aa: CASSPQGLKEKLFF
CDR3nt: TGTGCCAGCTCACCACAGGGGTTGAAGGAAAAACTGTTTTTT
abundance: NA
j_gene: TRBJ1-4
v_gene: TRBV18
len: 14
d_gene: NA

CDR3aa: CSVQFSGANVLTF
CDR3nt: TGCAGCGTTCAGTTCTCTGGGGCCAACGTCCTGACTTTC
abundance: NA
j_gene: TRBJ2-6
v_gene: TRBV29-1
len: 13
d_gene: NA

CDR3aa: CASSETGGPLEQFF
CDR3nt: TGTGCCAGCAGTGAAACGGGGGGGCCACTTGAGCAGTTCTTC
abundance: NA
j_gene: TRBJ2-1
v_gene: TRBV25-1
len: 14
d_gene: TRBD2

CDR3aa: CASRTENSPLHF
CDR3nt: TGTGCCAGCAGAACAGAGAATTCACCCCTCCACTTT
abundance: NA
j_gene: TRBJ1-6
v_gene: TRBV28
len: 12
d_gene: NA

CDR3aa: CASSGSNLLNTGELFF
CDR3nt: TGTGCCAGCTCCGGGTCTAATCTACTGAACACCGGGGAGCTGTTTTTT
abundance: NA
j_gene: TRBJ2-2
v_gene: TRBV18
len: 16
d_gene: NA

CDR3aa: CASIHRQPDSNQPQHF
CDR3nt: TGTGCCAGCATTCACAGACAGCCCGATAGCAATCAGCCCCAGCATTTT
abundance: NA
j_gene: TRBJ1-5
v_gene: TRBV6-4
len: 16
d_gene: NA

CDR3aa: CSVGTGGGQPQHF
CDR3nt: TGCAGCGTAGGGACAGGGGGCGGTCAGCCCCAGCATTTT
abundance: few
j_gene: TRBJ1-5
v_gene: TRBV29-1
len: 13
d_gene: TRBD1

CDR3aa: CASSAPGHENIQYF
CDR3nt: TGTGCCAGCAGCGCACCGGGACATGAAAACATTCAGTACTTC
abundance: NA
j_gene: TRBJ2-4
v_gene: TRBV7-2
len: 14
d_gene: NA

CDR3aa: CATSRERATGGYTF
CDR3nt: TGTGCCACCAGCAGAGAGCGGGCTACGGGGGGCTACACCTTC
abundance: NA
j_gene: TRBJ1-2
v_gene: TRBV15
len: 14
d_gene: NA

CDR3aa: CATRGPPPGETQYF
CDR3nt: TGTGCCACCAGAGGACCCCCCCCGGGGGAGACCCAGTACTTC
abundance: NA
j_gene: TRBJ2-5
v_gene: TRBV24-1
len: 14
d_gene: NA

CDR3aa: CASSLRQGMNTEAFF
CDR3nt: TGCGCCAGCAGCCTACGACAGGGTATGAACACTGAAGCTTTCTTT
abundance: NA
j_gene: TRBJ1-1
v_gene: TRBV5-1
len: 15
d_gene: TRBD1

CDR3aa: CASSQQPTNTGELFF
CDR3nt: TGTGCCAGCAGCCAGCAACCTACGAACACCGGGGAGCTGTTTTTT
abundance: NA
j_gene: TRBJ2-2
v_gene: TRBV3-1/TRBV3-2
len: 15
d_gene: NA

CDR3aa: CASSIDRRETQYF
CDR3nt: TGTGCCAGCAGCATCGACAGGCGGGAGACCCAGTACTTC
abundance: NA
j_gene: TRBJ2-5
v_gene: TRBV7-9
len: 13
d_gene: NA

CDR3aa: CSVQRGGNTEAFF
CDR3nt: TGCAGCGTGCAACGCGGGGGGAACACTGAAGCTTTCTTT
abundance: NA
j_gene: TRBJ1-1
v_gene: TRBV29-1
len: 13
d_gene: NA

CDR3aa: CASSKPYRITSGGTDTQYF
CDR3nt: TGTGCCAGCAGTAAACCCTACAGGATAACTAGCGGGGGCACAGATACGCAGTATTTT
abundance: NA
j_gene: TRBJ2-3
v_gene: TRBV6-2/TRBV6-3
len: 19
d_gene: TRBD2

CDR3aa: CASSVAGQSNYGYTF
CDR3nt: TGTGCCAGCAGCGTAGCGGGACAGAGTAACTATGGCTACACCTTC
abundance: NA
j_gene: TRBJ1-2
v_gene: TRBV9
len: 15
d_gene: TRBD1

CDR3aa: CASGKGSYSNQPQHF
CDR3nt: TGTGCTAGTGGTAAAGGGAGTTATAGCAATCAGCCCCAGCATTTT
abundance: NA
j_gene: TRBJ1-5
v_gene: TRBV12-5
len: 15
d_gene: NA

CDR3aa: CAENSQGRNTEAFF
CDR3nt: TGTGCCGAAAATTCACAGGGGCGAAACACTGAAGCTTTCTTT
abundance: NA
j_gene: TRBJ1-1
v_gene: TRBV30
len: 14
d_gene: TRBD1

CDR3aa: CASRPGGSTDTQYF
CDR3nt: TGCGCCAGCCGACCGGGGGGGAGCACAGATACGCAGTATTTT
abundance: once
j_gene: TRBJ2-3
v_gene: TRBV5-1
len: 14
d_gene: TRBD2

CDR3aa: CASSLQGRAAFF
CDR3nt: TGTGCCAGCAGTTTACAAGGGAGAGCGGCTTTCTTT
abundance: NA
j_gene: TRBJ1-1
v_gene: TRBV6-5
len: 12
d_gene: NA

CDR3aa: CASSQTSGGAAKNIQYF
CDR3nt: TGTGCCAGCAGCCAGACTAGCGGGGGAGCGGCCAAAAACATTCAGTACTTC
abundance: NA
j_gene: TRBJ2-4
v_gene: TRBV3-1/TRBV3-2
len: 17
d_gene: TRBD2

CDR3aa: CASRRQNEKLFF
CDR3nt: TGTGCCAGCAGGCGGCAGAATGAAAAACTGTTTTTT
abundance: once
j_gene: TRBJ1-4
v_gene: TRBV27
len: 12
d_gene: NA

CDR3aa: CASSLTSGGAQEETQYF
CDR3nt: TGTGCCAGCAGCCTGACTAGCGGGGGGGCTCAGGAAGAGACCCAGTACTTC
abundance: NA
j_gene: TRBJ2-5
v_gene: TRBV3-1/TRBV3-2
len: 17
d_gene: TRBD2

CDR3aa: CASSAPGTVYGYTF
CDR3nt: TGTGCCAGCAGCGCACCCGGGACAGTCTATGGCTACACCTTC
abundance: NA
j_gene: TRBJ1-2
v_gene: TRBV7-3
len: 14
d_gene: TRBD1

CDR3aa: CASSGQGVFGIQYF
CDR3nt: TGTGCCAGCAGTGGGCAGGGGGTTTTTGGCATTCAGTACTTC
abundance: NA
j_gene: TRBJ2-4
v_gene: TRBV28
len: 14
d_gene: TRBD1

CDR3aa: CAIRTRTGEGTGELFF
CDR3nt: TGTGCCATCAGGACCAGGACAGGAGAAGGCACCGGGGAGCTGTTTTTT
abundance: NA
j_gene: TRBJ2-2
v_gene: TRBV10-3
len: 16
d_gene: TRBD1

CDR3aa: CASSLFEDRGLGGTQYF
CDR3nt: TGTGCCAGCAGCTTGTTTGAGGACAGGGGGTTAGGTGGGACCCAGTACTTC
abundance: once
j_gene: TRBJ2-5
v_gene: TRBV7-2
len: 17
d_gene: TRBD1

CDR3aa: CAWSFSLAEAFF
CDR3nt: TGTGCCTGGAGTTTCTCTCTAGCTGAAGCTTTCTTT
abundance: NA
j_gene: TRBJ1-1
v_gene: TRBV30
len: 12
d_gene: NA

CDR3aa: CASSVGRGGNTIYF
CDR3nt: TGTGCCAGCAGTGTTGGCAGGGGAGGAAACACCATATATTTT
abundance: NA
j_gene: TRBJ1-3
v_gene: TRBV2
len: 14
d_gene: NA

CDR3aa: CASSPGTGWGETQYF
CDR3nt: TGTGCCAGTAGTCCTGGGACAGGGTGGGGAGAGACCCAGTACTTC
abundance: NA
j_gene: TRBJ2-5
v_gene: TRBV19
len: 15
d_gene: TRBD1